Listed below are T cell receptor beta chains from one sample, sequenced in a study of T cells after yellow fever vaccination. TCRdb redid the calling of the 5' RACE reads with MiXCR, one entry per CDR3 protein. The sample yields 450,000 to 600,000 distinct CDR3 sequences, approximately 12% seen once. Sample: PBMCs, taken on the day of the yellow fever booster vaccination. Every receptor here comes from a man under 40 who received the YFV17D yellow fever vaccine. Each CDR3 is given with its conserved first and last residue. D genes are given only for firm matches. The size field is filled for only some rows; it gives once, few, many or a size class.

abundance,j_gene,v_gene,d_gene,CDR3nt,CDR3aa
many,TRBJ1-5,TRBV18,TRBD1,TGTGCCAGCAGCCCCGGACAGGGGGATCAGCCCCAGCATTTT,CASSPGQGDQPQHF
many,TRBJ2-7,TRBV10-2,-,TGCGCCAGCAGTGAGCCCGGTAGGGAGCAGTACTTC,CASSEPGREQYF
-,TRBJ2-3,TRBV27,-,TGTGCCAGCAGTTTAGACTGGGAGGTTGGAGATACGCAGTATTTT,CASSLDWEVGDTQYF
-,TRBJ2-7,TRBV7-2,-,TGTGCCAGCAGCCCGAGTCGGTCCGAGCAGTACTTC,CASSPSRSEQYF
many,TRBJ2-6,TRBV28,-,TGTGCCAGCAGTTTTACGGAGGCCAGGACGCTCTTTGGGGCCAACGTCCTGACTTTC,CASSFTEARTLFGANVLTF
-,TRBJ1-5,TRBV6-2/TRBV6-3,-,TGTGCCAGCTCCGGGGACCTTATGCAGCCCCAGCATTTT,CASSGDLMQPQHF
few,TRBJ2-1,TRBV14,-,TGTGCCAGCAGCCAAGCGGTAATGAGCTCCTACAATGAGCAGTTCTTC,CASSQAVMSSYNEQFF
-,TRBJ2-1,TRBV7-2,-,TGTGCCAGCGGCTATCTGGGGCGGTACAATGAGCAGTTCTTC,CASGYLGRYNEQFF
-,TRBJ2-1,TRBV18,TRBD1,TGTGCCAGCTCACGGGACAGGGCTTCTCTCCTATACAATGAGCAGTTCTTC,CASSRDRASLLYNEQFF
few,TRBJ2-1,TRBV20-1,TRBD2,TGCAGTGCTGGGGAGGGCTACTACTACAATGAGCAGTTCTTC,CSAGEGYYYNEQFF
few,TRBJ1-1,TRBV3-1,TRBD1,TGTGCCAGCAGCCAAGACAGGGGGGTTAACACTGAAGCTTTCTTT,CASSQDRGVNTEAFF
few,TRBJ2-5,TRBV20-1,TRBD2,TGCAGTGCTCTCGAGATTGGCGGGAGGGCCAGGGAGACCCAGTACTTC,CSALEIGGRARETQYF
few,TRBJ2-5,TRBV24-1,-,TGTGCCACCAGTGATTGGACCCCGAAAAGGGGAGAGACCCAGTACTTC,CATSDWTPKRGETQYF
-,TRBJ1-1,TRBV27,-,TGTGCCAGCAGTTTATCAGATTACCGGGACCCAGGGGCTGAAGCTTTCTTT,CASSLSDYRDPGAEAFF
-,TRBJ2-5,TRBV7-3,-,TGTGCCAGCAGCTCCCTCTCCTCCGAGACCCAGTACTTC,CASSSLSSETQYF
-,TRBJ2-1,TRBV30,-,TGTGCCTGGAGTGTTGGAGGAATACCCAATGAGCAGTTCTTC,CAWSVGGIPNEQFF
-,TRBJ1-5,TRBV7-8,TRBD1,TGTCCCAGCAGCTTAGCGAGGGACAGGGTGGGTCAGCCCCAGCATTTT,CPSSLARDRVGQPQHF
few,TRBJ2-5,TRBV29-1,-,TGCAGCGCCGGATGGACTTACTTTTACTTC,CSAGWTYFYF
few,TRBJ2-3,TRBV20-1,-,TGCAGTGCTGGGACGGCATTTGATACGCAGTATTTT,CSAGTAFDTQYF
-,TRBJ1-4,TRBV12-5,-,TGTGCTAGTGGTTTGAACGGGAATGAAAAACTGTTTTTT,CASGLNGNEKLFF
few,TRBJ2-5,TRBV19,-,TGTGCCAGTAGTATTTTAGGGGGTGTTTGGACCCAGTACTTC,CASSILGGVWTQYF
-,TRBJ1-4,TRBV7-9,TRBD1,TGTGCCAGCAGCTCCCACAGGGGAGGAAAACTGTTTTTT,CASSSHRGGKLFF
-,TRBJ2-1,TRBV12-3/TRBV12-4,-,TGTGCCAGCAGTCCCAGGACTGGAGCCTACAATGAGCAGTTCTTC,CASSPRTGAYNEQFF
-,TRBJ1-1,TRBV5-8,TRBD1,TGTGCCATCAGTTGGGACAGGAACACTGAAGCTTTCTTT,CAISWDRNTEAFF
once,TRBJ1-1,TRBV20-1,-,TGCAGTGCTAGAGGTGGGGGGGCGAACACTGAAGCTTTCTTT,CSARGGGANTEAFF
few,TRBJ1-3,TRBV18,-,TGTGCCAGCTCAGGGAACTCTGGAAACACCATATATTTT,CASSGNSGNTIYF
-,TRBJ2-7,TRBV6-2/TRBV6-3,TRBD1,TGTGCCAGCAGGCCGACAGGGATGGAATCCTACGAGCAGTACTTC,CASRPTGMESYEQYF
few,TRBJ2-1,TRBV10-3,-,TGTGCCATCAGTGAGAGCGGGCCGACGGTTCCAATGATAGGGCAGTTCTTC,CAISESGPTVPMIGQFF
-,TRBJ1-5,TRBV2,-,TGTGCCAGCCGATCAGGGGCGAATCAGCCCCAGCATTTT,CASRSGANQPQHF
-,TRBJ2-1,TRBV12-3/TRBV12-4,-,TGTGCCAGCAGCCAGTGGGGGCCTCCTGGCTCCTACAATGAGCAGTTCTTC,CASSQWGPPGSYNEQFF
few,TRBJ2-3,TRBV10-2,TRBD1,TGCGCCACCCGGGACAGGGGCTCCACAGATACGCAGTATTTT,CATRDRGSTDTQYF
-,TRBJ2-7,TRBV20-1,-,TGCAGTGCTAGCCCGGATAGCTCCTACGAGCAGTACTTC,CSASPDSSYEQYF
-,TRBJ2-3,TRBV20-1,TRBD2,TGCAGTGCCCCTCAACCCCTAGCGGGAGTTCGGCATACGCAGTATTTT,CSAPQPLAGVRHTQYF
-,TRBJ2-7,TRBV4-3,-,TGCGCCAGCAGCCAAATTAGAGAGGGCTCCTACGAGCAGTACTTC,CASSQIREGSYEQYF
-,TRBJ2-1,TRBV11-2,-,TGTGCCAGCAGCTTAGTCTCAGGACAGCTGCCCGAGCAGTTCTTC,CASSLVSGQLPEQFF
-,TRBJ2-5,TRBV7-9,-,TGTGCCAGCAGCGGCACAGAGACCCAGTACTTC,CASSGTETQYF
-,TRBJ2-7,TRBV20-1,-,TGCAGTGCTGAAGTCCGGGACGGAGGATACGAGCAGTACTTC,CSAEVRDGGYEQYF
-,TRBJ2-7,TRBV28,-,TGTGCCAGCAGTCTCGCCCAATCCGCCTACGAGCAGTACTTC,CASSLAQSAYEQYF
many,TRBJ2-1,TRBV29-1,-,TGCAGCGTTGATTTGCAGGGACCCTACAATGAGCAGTTCTTC,CSVDLQGPYNEQFF
-,TRBJ1-5,TRBV5-1,-,TGCGCCAGCAGCTTGGACGGGGCGAACAATCAGCCCCAGCATTTT,CASSLDGANNQPQHF
-,TRBJ2-2,TRBV7-2,-,TGTGCCAGCAGCTTAAAGGCTAGTGGGGAGCTGTTTTTT,CASSLKASGELFF
-,TRBJ2-1,TRBV20-1,TRBD1,TGCAGTGCTAGTAAGGGGGCCCGGGGCAATGAGCAGTTCTTC,CSASKGARGNEQFF
-,TRBJ2-3,TRBV12-3/TRBV12-4,-,TGTGCCAGCAGTTTGACAGGATACACAGATACGCAGTATTTT,CASSLTGYTDTQYF
many,TRBJ2-3,TRBV27,TRBD2,TGTGCCAGCAGAGGGGGACTAGCCTCTAGGAGCACAGATACGCAGTATTTT,CASRGGLASRSTDTQYF
-,TRBJ2-1,TRBV5-1,-,TGCGCCAGCAGCAACCTTGAATTACCGATCCATGAGCAGTTCTTC,CASSNLELPIHEQFF
-,TRBJ2-7,TRBV7-8,-,TGTGCCAGCAGCTTAGGAGGTTCAGGTCGAACCTACGAGCAGTACTTC,CASSLGGSGRTYEQYF